These T cell receptor beta chains were read from a single sample in a study of T-cell memory formation after mild COVID-19. Each CDR3 protein is one row after TCRdb ran MiXCR on the 5' RACE reads. The data contain about 250,000 distinct CDR3 sequences, over 15% of them singletons. Sequencing input: PBMCs or a T cell subset sorted from them (not recorded which). The receptor set was obtained from a man aged 18 to 29 who had mild COVID-19 (a few samples of this study predate the infection). Cell type and time point are not known. CDR3s include the opening cysteine and the closing phenylalanine or tryptophan. Fields, in order: clone size, D gene, V gene, J gene, CDR3 DNA, CDR3 protein. The D gene is left open where the match is weak. Size is stated for part of the rows, as once, few or many counts, or as a class when the clone is expanded.

clone size: -
D gene: TRBD1
V gene: TRBV20-1
J gene: TRBJ2-3
CDR3 DNA: TGCAGTGCTCCCCCGGGACAGGGGGCAGATACGCAGTATTTT
CDR3 protein: CSAPPGQGADTQYF

clone size: -
D gene: TRBD1
V gene: TRBV7-2
J gene: TRBJ2-1
CDR3 DNA: TGTGCCAGCAGCTTCGATTGGCCGGACAGGGTCGAGCAGTTCTTC
CDR3 protein: CASSFDWPDRVEQFF

clone size: -
D gene: TRBD2
V gene: TRBV6-2/TRBV6-3
J gene: TRBJ2-3
CDR3 DNA: TGTGCCAGCGGTTCCCGGCACATAGCGGGGGTGCCAGATACGCAGTATTTT
CDR3 protein: CASGSRHIAGVPDTQYF

clone size: many
D gene: -
V gene: TRBV4-2
J gene: TRBJ2-7
CDR3 DNA: TGTGCCAGCAGCCAAGAATACGCACCCTCTCTTTCCTACGAGCAGTACTTC
CDR3 protein: CASSQEYAPSLSYEQYF

clone size: few
D gene: -
V gene: TRBV3-1
J gene: TRBJ1-6
CDR3 DNA: TGTGCCAGCAGCCGCCAAACGTTTAATTCACCCCTCCACTTT
CDR3 protein: CASSRQTFNSPLHF

clone size: -
D gene: TRBD2
V gene: TRBV11-3
J gene: TRBJ2-1
CDR3 DNA: TGTGCCAGCAGCTTAGATCAGGGAGGGACTAGCGCGGGCAATGAGCAGTTCTTC
CDR3 protein: CASSLDQGGTSAGNEQFF

clone size: -
D gene: TRBD1
V gene: TRBV19
J gene: TRBJ1-6
CDR3 DNA: TGTGCCAGTACCCAGGACGGGACAGGGAATTCACCCCTCCACTTT
CDR3 protein: CASTQDGTGNSPLHF

clone size: few
D gene: -
V gene: TRBV5-1
J gene: TRBJ2-3
CDR3 DNA: TGCGCCAGCAGTCATCGACTTAGCACAGATACGCAGTATTTT
CDR3 protein: CASSHRLSTDTQYF

clone size: -
D gene: -
V gene: TRBV7-2
J gene: TRBJ2-5
CDR3 DNA: TGTGCCAGCAGGGACGTACGTGTCCAGTACTTC
CDR3 protein: CASRDVRVQYF

clone size: many
D gene: -
V gene: TRBV6-1
J gene: TRBJ1-5
CDR3 DNA: TGTGCCAGCAGTGATGGGGAAGGGGGCAATCAGCCCCAGCATTTT
CDR3 protein: CASSDGEGGNQPQHF

clone size: many
D gene: -
V gene: TRBV7-2
J gene: TRBJ1-2
CDR3 DNA: TGTGCCAGCAGCAGGTTATTGTCAGCCGAGGGGGGCTACACCTTC
CDR3 protein: CASSRLLSAEGGYTF

clone size: -
D gene: TRBD1
V gene: TRBV6-6
J gene: TRBJ1-2
CDR3 DNA: TGTGCCAGCAGTGAACACCGGGACAGAACTGAGGGCTACACCTTC
CDR3 protein: CASSEHRDRTEGYTF

clone size: few
D gene: -
V gene: TRBV5-5
J gene: TRBJ1-2
CDR3 DNA: TGTGCCAGCAGCTTTGGGGCTAACTATGGCTACACCTTC
CDR3 protein: CASSFGANYGYTF

clone size: few
D gene: -
V gene: TRBV5-1
J gene: TRBJ1-2
CDR3 DNA: TGCGCCAGCAGCTTCGGATACGAACCTGGGGGAGGGGTCGGCTACACCTTC
CDR3 protein: CASSFGYEPGGGVGYTF

clone size: -
D gene: -
V gene: TRBV6-2/TRBV6-3
J gene: TRBJ2-5
CDR3 DNA: TGTGCCAGCAGTACGGAGGGGGGTATGGAGACCCAGTACTTC
CDR3 protein: CASSTEGGMETQYF